The clone carrying this T cell receptor beta chain was recorded at least ten times. Trimming cost V 1 base and J 2 bases, with 12 bases left between them. CDR1 is LGHNA and CDR2 is YNFKEQ in the germline V gene. The CDR3 extends over 16 amino acids. TCRdb itself ran the multiplex PCR reads through MiXCR, one entry per CDR3 protein. The sample records some 170,000 distinct CDR3 sequences, 33% being singletons. Breast cancer patients provided tissue from their axillary draining lymph nodes. These data are taken from a study of breast tumors, draining lymph nodes, adjacent tissues. This chain joins TRBV4-2 and TRBJ1-3; D may be TRBD1 (5 bases). Sequencing was carried out using axillary lymph node tissue. The source is a female donor with breast cancer. Some clones in this sample may be carry-over from other donors' samples. CDR3 nucleotides: TGTGCCAGCAGCCAAGCGACGGCAGGGACTGGAAACACCATATATTTT. It codes for CASSQATAGTGNTIYF.